These 13 T cell receptor beta chains originate from one sample sequenced in a study of blood T cell repertoires in COVID-19. Measured with immunoSEQ multiplex PCR; TCRdb has only the in-frame clones, and not every one. This table holds roughly 120,000 clones, approximately 87% found once. Sequences were obtained from peripheral blood. These receptors were collected from a man aged 30-40 years with acute or convalescent COVID-19.

The table lists this clone with a count of one. The chain combines TRBV5-6 with TRBJ1-2; D is perhaps TRBD1 (5 bases). CDR3 length: 12 amino acids. The V gene lost 5 bases and the J gene lost 14 bases, with 19 bases spanning the gap. Germline V gives CDR1 SGHDT, CDR2 YYEEEE. CDR3 region: CASSSLTARSTF. CDR3 nucleotide sequence: TGTGCCAGCAGTTCCCTGACAGCTCGCTCGACCTTC. Full variable domain (remainder filled in from reference TRBV5-6 and TRBJ1-2): DAGVTQSPTHLIKTRGQQVTLRCSPKSGHDTVSWYQQALGQGPQFIFQYYEEEERQRGNFPDRFSGHQFPNYSSELNVNALLLGDSALYLCASSSLTARSTFGSGTRLTVV.

This clone was recorded once. The chain combines TRBV2 with TRBJ2-4, with 12 bases aligning to TRBD2. The CDR3 runs 15 residues. Germline values: CDR1 SNHLY, CDR2 FYNNEI. V was pared by 6 bases and J by 9 bases, with 9 bases of the junction left unmatched. The CDR3 is CASRISLAGGTIQYF. In nucleotides, the CDR3 is TGTGCCAGCAGAATCTCACTAGCGGGAGGAACCATTCAGTACTTC.

The V and J genes are TRBV4-2 and TRBJ1-1; D remains unclear. CDR3 length: 13 residues. CDR1 LGHNA and CDR2 YNFKEQ come from the germline V gene. Trimming shortened V by 0 bases and J by 6 bases, and 8 bases separated the two germline ends. The CDR3 DNA reads as TGTGCCAGCAGCCAAGATTGGGGAGCTGAAGCTTTCTTT. It yields the protein CASSQDWGAEAFF.

This chain links TRBV30 with TRBJ2-1; tentative D call: TRBD2 (7 bases). In germline, CDR1 is GTSNPN, CDR2 SVGIG (reference sequence). The CDR3 loop spans 14 amino acids. The CDR3 nucleotides are TGTGTGCTGAGTGGAGGGGGGGGCTACAATGAGCAGTTCTTC. It specifies CVLSGGGGYNEQFF.

The V gene is TRBV2, the J gene TRBJ1-1; TRBD1 is a possible D gene (5 bases). Germline CDR1 reads SNHLY; CDR2 reads FYNNEI. The V end lost 6 bases, the J end lost 1 base, and 15 bases lay between the germline ends. The CDR3 consists of 15 residues. This CDR3 is CASSPRGYWNTEAFF. The CDR3 nucleotides are TGTGCCAGCAGCCCAAGGGGCTACTGGAACACTGAAGCTTTCTTT.

This chain links TRBV6-2 or TRBV6-3 with TRBJ1-2, with D maybe TRBD1 (6 bases). Trimming left V 6 bases short and J 8 bases short, with 13 bases between. The germline CDR1 and CDR2 sequences are MNHEY and SVGEGT. The CDR3 length is 12 residues. The CDR3 nucleotides are TGTGCCAGCAGCCCCCGGGGGGCGGGCTACACCTTC. Translated, it gives CASSPRGAGYTF.

The rearrangement joins TRBV9 to TRBJ2-2; a weak D match, TRBD2 (6 bases). CDR3 size: 15 residues. Per germline, CDR1 SGDLS and CDR2 YYNGEE. The V and J ends lost 4 bases and 5 bases respectively, with 15 bases between them. CDR3 sequence (DNA): TGTGCCAGCAGCTTCTTTAGCGGATTGACCGGGGAGCTGTTTTTT. Translating gives CASSFFSGLTGELFF.

This chain joins TRBV6-6 and TRBJ1-4; D is uncertain. Germline assignment: CDR1 MNHNY and CDR2 SVGAGI (reference sequence). The V end was cut by 8 bases, the J end by 0 bases, with 10 bases between. The CDR3 has 14 residues. This CDR3 is CASLRAATNEKLFF. The CDR3 DNA follows: TGTGCCAGCCTCCGAGCCGCAACTAATGAAAAACTGTTTTTT.

The chain carries TRBV11-3 and TRBJ1-4; 8 bases line up with TRBD1. V lost 5 bases to trimming and J lost 5 bases; unmatched junction nucleotides: 10. CDR1 SGHNT and CDR2 YENEEA come from the germline V gene. The CDR3 has 16 amino acids. DNA of the CDR3: TGTGCCAGCAGCACGGAAACCGGGACAGGCAATGAAAAACTGTTTTTT. Translation gives CASSTETGTGNEKLFF. The variable domain in full, completed from reference TRBV11-3 and TRBJ1-4, reads EAGVVQSPRYKIIEKKQPVAFWCNPISGHNTLYWYLQNLGQGPELLIRYENEEAVDDSQLPKDRFSAERLKGVDSTLKIQPAELGDSAVYLCASSTETGTGNEKLFFGSGTQLSVL.

This chain joins TRBV11-2 and TRBJ2-1; D might be TRBD2 (6 bases). V lost 3 bases and J 5 bases, leaving 14 bases between the germline ends. Germline V CDR1 and CDR2: SGHAT, FQNNGV. CDR3 size: 15 residues. The CDR3 here is CASSFPGAVDNEQFF. The CDR3 bases are TGTGCCAGCAGCTTCCCGGGAGCCGTTGACAATGAGCAGTTCTTC.

The chain couples TRBV5-5 to TRBJ2-1, with 7 positions matching TRBD1. There are 15 residues in the CDR3. The trim removed 4 bases at V and 2 bases at J, leaving 6 bases unmatched. From germline, CDR1 is SGHKS and CDR2 YYEKEE (reference sequence). The chain's CDR3 is CASSPRDRTYNEQFF. The CDR3 DNA reads as TGTGCCAGCAGCCCTCGGGACAGAACCTACAATGAGCAGTTCTTC.

This chain joins TRBV7-3 and TRBJ2-1, with 14 bases fitting TRBD2. The CDR3 has 16 residues. Trimming cost V 5 bases and J 7 bases; bases outside gene matches: 7. CDR1 is SGHTA, CDR2 FQGTGA, per germline. The CDR3 nucleotides read TGTGCCAGCAGCCCCGGGACTAGCGGGAGAGATAATGAGCAGTTCTTC. Residues: CASSPGTSGRDNEQFF.

V usage is TRBV10-2 and J usage is TRBJ2-7, with TRBD2 matching 11 bases. CDR3 length: 15 amino acids. Germline values: CDR1 WSHSY, CDR2 SAAADI. Unmatched junction bases numbered 3, after V lost 2 bases and J lost 3 bases. CDR3 in DNA: TGCGCCAGCAGTGAGGGACTAGCGGGTTTCTACGAGCAGTACGTC. Translating it yields CASSEGLAGFYEQYV.